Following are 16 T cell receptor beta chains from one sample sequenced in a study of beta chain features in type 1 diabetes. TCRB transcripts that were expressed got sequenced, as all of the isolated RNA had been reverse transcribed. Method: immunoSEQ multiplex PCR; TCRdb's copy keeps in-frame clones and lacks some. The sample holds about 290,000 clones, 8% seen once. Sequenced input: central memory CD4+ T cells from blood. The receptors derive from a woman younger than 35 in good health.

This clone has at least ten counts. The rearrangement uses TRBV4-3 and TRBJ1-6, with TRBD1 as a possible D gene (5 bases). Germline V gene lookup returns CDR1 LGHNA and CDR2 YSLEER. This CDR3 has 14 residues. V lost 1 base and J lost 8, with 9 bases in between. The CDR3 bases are TGCGCCAGCAGCCAAGCGGGACTTGATTCACCCCTCCACTTT. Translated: CASSQAGLDSPLHF.

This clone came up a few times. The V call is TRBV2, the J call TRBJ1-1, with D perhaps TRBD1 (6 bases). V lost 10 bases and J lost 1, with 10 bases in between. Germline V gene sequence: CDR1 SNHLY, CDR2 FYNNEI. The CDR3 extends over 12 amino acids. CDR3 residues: CATKGGNTEAFF. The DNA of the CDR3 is TGTGCCACCAAGGGGGGGAACACTGAAGCTTTCTTT.

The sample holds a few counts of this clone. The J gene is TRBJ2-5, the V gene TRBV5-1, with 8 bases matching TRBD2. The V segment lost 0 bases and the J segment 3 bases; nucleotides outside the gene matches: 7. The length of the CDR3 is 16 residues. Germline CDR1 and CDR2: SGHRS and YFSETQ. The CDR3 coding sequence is TGCGCCAGCAGCTTGGGAGATTTAGCGGGAAAAGAGACCCAGTACTTC. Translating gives CASSLGDLAGKETQYF.

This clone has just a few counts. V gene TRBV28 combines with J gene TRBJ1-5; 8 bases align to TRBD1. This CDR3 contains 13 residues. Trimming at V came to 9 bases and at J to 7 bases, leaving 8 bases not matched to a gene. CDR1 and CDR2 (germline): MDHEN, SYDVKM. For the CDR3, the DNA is TGTGCCAGTGACAGGGGTGTGGGGCAGCCCCAGCATTTT. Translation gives CASDRGVGQPQHF.

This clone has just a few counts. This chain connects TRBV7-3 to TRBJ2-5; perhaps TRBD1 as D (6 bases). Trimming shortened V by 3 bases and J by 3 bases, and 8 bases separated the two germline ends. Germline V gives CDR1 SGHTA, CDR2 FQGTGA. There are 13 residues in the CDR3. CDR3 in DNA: TGTGCCAGCAGCTTGTCAGGGGAAGAGACCCAGTACTTC. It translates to CASSLSGEETQYF.

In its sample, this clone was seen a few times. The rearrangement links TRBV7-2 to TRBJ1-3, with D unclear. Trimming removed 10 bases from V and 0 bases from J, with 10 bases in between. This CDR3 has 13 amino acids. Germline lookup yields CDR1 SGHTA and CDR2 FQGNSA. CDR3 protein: CATSTSSGNTIYF. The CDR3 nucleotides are TGTGCCACCTCGACCTCCTCTGGAAACACCATATATTTT.

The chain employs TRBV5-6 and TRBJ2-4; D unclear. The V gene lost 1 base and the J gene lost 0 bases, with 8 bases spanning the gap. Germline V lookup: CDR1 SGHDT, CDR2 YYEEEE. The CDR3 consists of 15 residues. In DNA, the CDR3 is TGTGCCAGCAGCTTGACTGCTATAGCCAAAAACATTCAGTACTTC. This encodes CASSLTAIAKNIQYF.

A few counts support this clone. The CDR3 sequence is CASSRGVAQEYEQYF. The DNA of the CDR3 is TGCGCCAGCAGCCGGGGAGTAGCGCAAGAGTACGAGCAGTACTTC. The chain recombines TRBV5-1 with TRBJ2-7; possibly TRBD2 for D (5 bases). V was clipped by 4 bases and J by 4 bases, with 18 bases between them. CDR3 length: 15 amino acids. The germline V gene encodes CDR1 SGHRS and CDR2 YFSETQ.

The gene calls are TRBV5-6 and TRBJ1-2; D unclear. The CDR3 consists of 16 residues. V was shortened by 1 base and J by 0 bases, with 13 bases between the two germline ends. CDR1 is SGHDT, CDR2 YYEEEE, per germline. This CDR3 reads CASSLWTSRANYGYTF. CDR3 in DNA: TGTGCCAGCAGCTTGTGGACGTCGAGGGCTAACTATGGCTACACCTTC.

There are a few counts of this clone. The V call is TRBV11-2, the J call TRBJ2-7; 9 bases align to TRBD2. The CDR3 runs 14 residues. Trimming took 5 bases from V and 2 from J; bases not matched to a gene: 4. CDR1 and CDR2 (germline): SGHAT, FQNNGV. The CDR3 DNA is TGTGCCAGCAGCCCGAGACTAGCGGCCTACGAGCAGTACTTC. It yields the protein CASSPRLAAYEQYF.

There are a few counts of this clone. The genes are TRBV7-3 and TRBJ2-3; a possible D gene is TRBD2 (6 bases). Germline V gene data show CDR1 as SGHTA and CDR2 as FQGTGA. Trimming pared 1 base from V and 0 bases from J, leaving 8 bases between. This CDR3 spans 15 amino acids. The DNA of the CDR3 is TGTGCCAGCAGCTTAATGGCGGGGAGCACAGATACGCAGTATTTT. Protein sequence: CASSLMAGSTDTQYF.

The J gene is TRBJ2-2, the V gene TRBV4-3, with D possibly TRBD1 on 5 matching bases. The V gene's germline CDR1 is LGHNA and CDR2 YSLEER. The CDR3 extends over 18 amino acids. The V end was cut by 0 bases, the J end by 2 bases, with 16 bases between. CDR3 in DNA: TGCGCCAGCAGCCAAGAACTCGCCCCCAGGGTTAACACCGGGGAGCTGTTTTTT. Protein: CASSQELAPRVNTGELFF.

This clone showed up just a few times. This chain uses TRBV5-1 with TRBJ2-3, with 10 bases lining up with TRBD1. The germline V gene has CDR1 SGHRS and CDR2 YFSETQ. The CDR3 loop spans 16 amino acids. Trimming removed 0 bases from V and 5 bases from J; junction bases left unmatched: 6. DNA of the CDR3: TGCGCCAGCAGCTTGGAGGGGACAGGGGTTGGAGATACGCAGTATTTT. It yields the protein CASSLEGTGVGDTQYF.

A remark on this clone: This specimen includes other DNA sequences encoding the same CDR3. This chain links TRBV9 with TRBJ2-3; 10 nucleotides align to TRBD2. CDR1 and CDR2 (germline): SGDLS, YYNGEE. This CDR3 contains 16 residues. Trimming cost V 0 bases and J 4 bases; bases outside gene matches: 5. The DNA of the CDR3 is TGTGCCAGCAGCGTAGCCAGCGGGAGGGGGGCAGATACGCAGTATTTT. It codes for CASSVASGRGADTQYF. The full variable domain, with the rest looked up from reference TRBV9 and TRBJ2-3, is DSGVTQTPKHLITATGQRVTLRCSPRSGDLSVYWYQQSLDQGLQFLIQYYNGEERAKGNILERFSAQQFPDLHSELNLSSLELGDSALYFCASSVASGRGADTQYFGPGTRLTVL.

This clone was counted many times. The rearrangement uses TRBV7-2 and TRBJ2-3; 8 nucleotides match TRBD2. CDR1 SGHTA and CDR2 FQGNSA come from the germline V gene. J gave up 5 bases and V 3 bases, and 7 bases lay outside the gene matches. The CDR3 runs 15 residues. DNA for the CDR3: TGTGCCAGCAGCTTGACTAGCGCCACCATAGATACGCAGTATTTT. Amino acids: CASSLTSATIDTQYF. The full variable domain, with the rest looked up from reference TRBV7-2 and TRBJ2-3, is GAGVSQSPSNKVTEKGKDVELRCDPISGHTALYWYRQSLGQGLEFLIYFQGNSAPDKSGLPSDRFSAERTGGSVSTLTIQRTQQEDSAVYLCASSLTSATIDTQYFGPGTRLTVL.

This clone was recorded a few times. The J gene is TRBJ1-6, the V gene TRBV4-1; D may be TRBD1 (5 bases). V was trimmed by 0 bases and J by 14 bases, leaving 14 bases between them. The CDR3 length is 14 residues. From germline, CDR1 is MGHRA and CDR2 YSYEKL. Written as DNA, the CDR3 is TGCGCCAGCAGCCAAGATCAGAGGGGTAGGTCCCTCCACTTT. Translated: CASSQDQRGRSLHF.